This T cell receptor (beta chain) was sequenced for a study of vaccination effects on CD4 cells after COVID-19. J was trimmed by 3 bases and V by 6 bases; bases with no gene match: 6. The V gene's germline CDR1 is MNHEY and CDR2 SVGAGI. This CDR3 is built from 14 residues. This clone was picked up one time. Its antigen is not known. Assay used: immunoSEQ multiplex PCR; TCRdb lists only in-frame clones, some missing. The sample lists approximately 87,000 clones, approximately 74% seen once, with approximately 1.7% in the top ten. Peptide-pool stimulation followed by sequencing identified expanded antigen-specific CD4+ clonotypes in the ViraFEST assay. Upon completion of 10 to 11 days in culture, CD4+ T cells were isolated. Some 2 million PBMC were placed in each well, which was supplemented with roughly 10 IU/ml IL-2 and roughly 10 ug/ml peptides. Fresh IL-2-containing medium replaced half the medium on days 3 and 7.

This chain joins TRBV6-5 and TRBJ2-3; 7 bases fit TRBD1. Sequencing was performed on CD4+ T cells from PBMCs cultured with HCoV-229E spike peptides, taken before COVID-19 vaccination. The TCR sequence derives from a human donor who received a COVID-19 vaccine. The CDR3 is CASSTYRGTDTQYF. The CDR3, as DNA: TGTGCCAGCAGCACGTACAGGGGAACAGATACGCAGTATTTT.